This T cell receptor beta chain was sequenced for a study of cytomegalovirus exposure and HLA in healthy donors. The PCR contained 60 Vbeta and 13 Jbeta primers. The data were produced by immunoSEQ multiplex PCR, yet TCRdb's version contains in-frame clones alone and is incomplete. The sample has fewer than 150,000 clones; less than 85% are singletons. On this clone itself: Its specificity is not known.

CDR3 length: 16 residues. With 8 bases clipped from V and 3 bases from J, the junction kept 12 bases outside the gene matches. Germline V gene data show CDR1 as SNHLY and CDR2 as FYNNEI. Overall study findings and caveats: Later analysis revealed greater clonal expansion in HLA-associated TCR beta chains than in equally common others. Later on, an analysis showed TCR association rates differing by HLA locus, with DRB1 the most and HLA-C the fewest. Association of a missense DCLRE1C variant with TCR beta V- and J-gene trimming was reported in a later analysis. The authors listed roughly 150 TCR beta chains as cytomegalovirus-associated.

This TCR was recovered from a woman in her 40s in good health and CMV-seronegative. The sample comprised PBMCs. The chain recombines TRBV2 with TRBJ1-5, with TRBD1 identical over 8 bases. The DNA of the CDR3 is TGTGCCAGCGGGAGCCTCGGACAGGGCTCCAATCAGCCCCAGCATTTT. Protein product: CASGSLGQGSNQPQHF.